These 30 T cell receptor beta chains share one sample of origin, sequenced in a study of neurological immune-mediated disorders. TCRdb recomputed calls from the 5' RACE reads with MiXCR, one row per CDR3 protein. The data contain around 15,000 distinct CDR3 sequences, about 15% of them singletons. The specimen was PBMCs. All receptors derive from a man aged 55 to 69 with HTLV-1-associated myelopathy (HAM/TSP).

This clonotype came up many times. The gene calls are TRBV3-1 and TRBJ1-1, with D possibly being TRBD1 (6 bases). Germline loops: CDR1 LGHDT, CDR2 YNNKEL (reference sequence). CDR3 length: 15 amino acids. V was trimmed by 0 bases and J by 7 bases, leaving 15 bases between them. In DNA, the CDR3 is TGTGCCAGCAGCCAAGAAGGGGGACCATCCAGTGAAGCTTTCTTT. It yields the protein CASSQEGGPSSEAFF.

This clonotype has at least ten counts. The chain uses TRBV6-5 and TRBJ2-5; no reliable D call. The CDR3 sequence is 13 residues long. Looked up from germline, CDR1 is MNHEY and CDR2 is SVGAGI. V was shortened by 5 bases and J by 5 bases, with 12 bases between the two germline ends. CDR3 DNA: TGTGCCAGCAGTAGGACGCTCTGGGAGACCCAGTACTTC. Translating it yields CASSRTLWETQYF.

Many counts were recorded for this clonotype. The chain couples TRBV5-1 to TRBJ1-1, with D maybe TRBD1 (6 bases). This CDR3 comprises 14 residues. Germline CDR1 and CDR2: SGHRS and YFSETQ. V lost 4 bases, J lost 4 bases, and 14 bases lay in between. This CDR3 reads CASSDTQGITEAFF. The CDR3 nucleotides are TGCGCCAGCAGCGACACCCAGGGGATCACTGAAGCTTTCTTT.

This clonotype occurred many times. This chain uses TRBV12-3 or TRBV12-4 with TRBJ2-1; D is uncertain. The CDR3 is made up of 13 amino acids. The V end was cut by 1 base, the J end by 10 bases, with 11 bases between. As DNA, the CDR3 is TGTGCCAGCAGTTTAGGGAAGTTACCAGAGCAGTTCTTC. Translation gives CASSLGKLPEQFF.

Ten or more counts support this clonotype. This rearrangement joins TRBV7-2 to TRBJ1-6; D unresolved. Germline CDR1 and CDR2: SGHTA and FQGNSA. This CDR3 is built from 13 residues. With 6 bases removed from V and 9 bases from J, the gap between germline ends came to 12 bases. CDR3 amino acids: CASSVRRGSPLHF. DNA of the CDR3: TGTGCCAGCAGTGTTAGACGGGGTTCACCCCTCCACTTT.

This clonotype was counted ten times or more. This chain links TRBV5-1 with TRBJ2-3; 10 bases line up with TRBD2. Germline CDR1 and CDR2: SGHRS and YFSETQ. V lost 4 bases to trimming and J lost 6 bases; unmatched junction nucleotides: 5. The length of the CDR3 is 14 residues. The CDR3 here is CASSLRTSGDTQYF. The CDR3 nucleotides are TGCGCCAGCAGCCTCCGGACTAGCGGTGATACGCAGTATTTT.

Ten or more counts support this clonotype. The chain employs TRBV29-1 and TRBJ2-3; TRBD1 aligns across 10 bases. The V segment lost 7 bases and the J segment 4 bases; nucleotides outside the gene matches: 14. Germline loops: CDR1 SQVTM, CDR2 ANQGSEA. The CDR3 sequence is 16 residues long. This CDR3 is CSGLQGTGVNADTQYF. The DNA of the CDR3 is TGCAGCGGCCTCCAAGGGACAGGGGTAAACGCAGATACGCAGTATTTT.

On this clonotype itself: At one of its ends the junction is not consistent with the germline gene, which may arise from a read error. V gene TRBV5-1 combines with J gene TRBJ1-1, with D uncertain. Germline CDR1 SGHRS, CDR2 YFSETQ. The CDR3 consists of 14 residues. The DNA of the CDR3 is TGCGCCAGCAGCACCTCCGGGGTAGCCACTGAATCTTTCTTT. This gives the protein CASSTSGVATESFF.

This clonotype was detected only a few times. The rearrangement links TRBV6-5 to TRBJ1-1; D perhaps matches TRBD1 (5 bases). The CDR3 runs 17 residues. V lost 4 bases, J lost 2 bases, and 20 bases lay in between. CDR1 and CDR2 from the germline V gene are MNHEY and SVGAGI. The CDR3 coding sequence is TGTGCCAGCAGTTCCTCAACCGGGGGGAGTCAAAACACTGAAGCTTTCTTT. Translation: CASSSSTGGSQNTEAFF.

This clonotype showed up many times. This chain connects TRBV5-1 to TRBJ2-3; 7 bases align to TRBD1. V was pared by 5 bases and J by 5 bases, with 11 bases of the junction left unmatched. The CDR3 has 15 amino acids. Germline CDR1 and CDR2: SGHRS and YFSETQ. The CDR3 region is CASREAPAGGDTQYF. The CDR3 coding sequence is TGCGCCAGCAGAGAAGCCCCGGCAGGGGGAGATACGCAGTATTTT.

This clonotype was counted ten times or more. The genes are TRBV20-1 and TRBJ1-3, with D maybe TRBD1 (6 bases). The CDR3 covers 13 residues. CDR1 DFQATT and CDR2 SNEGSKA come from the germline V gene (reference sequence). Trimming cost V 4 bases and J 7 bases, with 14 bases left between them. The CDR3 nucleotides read TGCAGTGCTACGGGGAGGGGGGGTAACACCATATATTTT. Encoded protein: CSATGRGGNTIYF.

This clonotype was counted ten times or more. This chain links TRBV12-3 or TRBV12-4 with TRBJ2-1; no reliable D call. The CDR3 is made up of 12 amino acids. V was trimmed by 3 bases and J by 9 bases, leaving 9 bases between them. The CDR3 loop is CASSFGPIEQFF. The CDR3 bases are TGTGCCAGCAGTTTTGGGCCCATTGAGCAGTTCTTC.

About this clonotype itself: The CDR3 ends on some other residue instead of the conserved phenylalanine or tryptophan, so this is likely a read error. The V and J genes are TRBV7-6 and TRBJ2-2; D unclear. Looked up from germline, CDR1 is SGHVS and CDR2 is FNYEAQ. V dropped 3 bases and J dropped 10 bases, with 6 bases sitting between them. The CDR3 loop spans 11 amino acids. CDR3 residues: CASSFSVELFL. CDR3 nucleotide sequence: TGTGCCAGCAGCTTTAGTGTGGAGCTGTTTCTT.

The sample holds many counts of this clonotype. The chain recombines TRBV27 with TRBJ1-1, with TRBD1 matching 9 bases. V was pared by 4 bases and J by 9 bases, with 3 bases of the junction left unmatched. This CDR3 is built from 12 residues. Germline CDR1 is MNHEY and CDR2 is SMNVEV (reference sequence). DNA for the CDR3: TGTGCCAGCAGTTCTGGGACAGGGAAAGCTTTCTTT. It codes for CASSSGTGKAFF.

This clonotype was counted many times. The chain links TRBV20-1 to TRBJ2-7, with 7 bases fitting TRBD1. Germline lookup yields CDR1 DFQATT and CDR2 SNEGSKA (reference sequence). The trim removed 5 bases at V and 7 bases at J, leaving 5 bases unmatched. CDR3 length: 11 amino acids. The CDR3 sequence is CSARSGGEQYF. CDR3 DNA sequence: TGCAGTGCTCGCTCAGGGGGAGAGCAGTACTTC.

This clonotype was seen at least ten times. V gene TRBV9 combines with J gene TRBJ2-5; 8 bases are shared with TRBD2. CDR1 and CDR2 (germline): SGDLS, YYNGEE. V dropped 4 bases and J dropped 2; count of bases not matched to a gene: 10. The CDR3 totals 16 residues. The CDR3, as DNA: TGTGCCAGCAGCCCTCCGACGGGGGGGCTACAAGAGACCCAGTACTTC. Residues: CASSPPTGGLQETQYF.

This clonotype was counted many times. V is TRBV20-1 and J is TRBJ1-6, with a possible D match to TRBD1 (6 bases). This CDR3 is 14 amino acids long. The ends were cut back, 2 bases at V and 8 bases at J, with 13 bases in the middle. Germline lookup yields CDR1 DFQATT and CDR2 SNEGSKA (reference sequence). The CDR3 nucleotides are TGCAGTGCTAGACAGGGGTTTTCGGATTCACCCCTCCACTTT. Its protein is CSARQGFSDSPLHF.

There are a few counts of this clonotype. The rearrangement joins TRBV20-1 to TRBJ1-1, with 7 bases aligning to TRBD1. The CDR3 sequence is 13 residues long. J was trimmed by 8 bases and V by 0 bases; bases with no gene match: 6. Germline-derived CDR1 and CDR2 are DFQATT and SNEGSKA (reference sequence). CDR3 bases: TGCAGTGCTAGAGAAGGCCCGGACAGGGAAGCTTTCTTT. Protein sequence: CSAREGPDREAFF.

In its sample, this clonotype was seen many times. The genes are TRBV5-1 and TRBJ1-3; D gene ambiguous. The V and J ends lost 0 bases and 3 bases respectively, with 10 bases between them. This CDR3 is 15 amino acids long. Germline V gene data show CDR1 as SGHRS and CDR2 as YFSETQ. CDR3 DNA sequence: TGCGCCAGCAGCTTGGGACAAAGAGATGGAAACACCATATATTTT. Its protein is CASSLGQRDGNTIYF.

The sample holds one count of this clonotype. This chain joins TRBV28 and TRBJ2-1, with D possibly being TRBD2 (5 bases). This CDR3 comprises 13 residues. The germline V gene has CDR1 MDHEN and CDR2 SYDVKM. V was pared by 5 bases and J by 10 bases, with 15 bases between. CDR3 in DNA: TGTGCCAGCAGTATTCATGGACTCGTCGAGCAGTTCTTC. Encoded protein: CASSIHGLVEQFF.

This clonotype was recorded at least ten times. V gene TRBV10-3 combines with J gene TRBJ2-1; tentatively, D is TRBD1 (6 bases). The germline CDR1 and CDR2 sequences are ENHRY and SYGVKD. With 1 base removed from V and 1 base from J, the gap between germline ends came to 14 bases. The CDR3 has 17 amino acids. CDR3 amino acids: CAISEWSRDKSYNEQFF. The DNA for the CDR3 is TGTGCCATCAGTGAGTGGTCCAGGGACAAATCCTACAATGAGCAGTTCTTC.

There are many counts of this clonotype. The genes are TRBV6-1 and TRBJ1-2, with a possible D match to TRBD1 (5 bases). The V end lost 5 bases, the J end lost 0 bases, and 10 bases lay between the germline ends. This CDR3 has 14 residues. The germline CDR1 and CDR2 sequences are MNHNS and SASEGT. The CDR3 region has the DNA TGTGCCAGCAGTCTACAGGCCACTAACTATGGCTACACCTTC. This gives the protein CASSLQATNYGYTF.

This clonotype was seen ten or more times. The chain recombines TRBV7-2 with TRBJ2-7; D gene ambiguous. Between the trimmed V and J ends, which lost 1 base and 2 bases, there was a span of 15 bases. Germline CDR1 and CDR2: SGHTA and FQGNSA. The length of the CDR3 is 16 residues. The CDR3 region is CASSLVSRPRTYEQYF. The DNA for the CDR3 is TGTGCCAGCAGCTTAGTGTCTAGACCGCGGACCTACGAGCAGTACTTC.

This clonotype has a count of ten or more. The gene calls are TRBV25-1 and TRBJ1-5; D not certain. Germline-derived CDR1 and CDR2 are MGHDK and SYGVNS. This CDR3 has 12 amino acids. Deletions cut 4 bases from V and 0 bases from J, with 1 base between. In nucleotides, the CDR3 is TGTGCCAGCAGTGTTAGCAATCAGCCCCAGCATTTT. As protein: CASSVSNQPQHF.

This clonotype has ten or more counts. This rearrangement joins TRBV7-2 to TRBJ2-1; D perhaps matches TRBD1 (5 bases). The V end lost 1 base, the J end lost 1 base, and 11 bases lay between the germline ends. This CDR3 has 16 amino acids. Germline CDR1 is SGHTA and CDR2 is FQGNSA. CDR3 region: CASSLGGRVSYNEQFF. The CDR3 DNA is TGTGCCAGCAGCTTAGGGGGCAGGGTTTCCTACAATGAGCAGTTCTTC.

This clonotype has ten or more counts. The CDR3 nucleotides read TGCGCCACGACCCGGGACGGAGCCTACGAGCAGTACTTC. It codes for CATTRDGAYEQYF. This chain uses TRBV5-1 with TRBJ2-7; the D gene could be TRBD1 or TRBD2 (5 bases each). Deletions cut 9 bases from V and 2 bases from J, with 15 bases between. CDR1 SGHRS and CDR2 YFSETQ come from the germline V gene. CDR3 size: 13 residues.

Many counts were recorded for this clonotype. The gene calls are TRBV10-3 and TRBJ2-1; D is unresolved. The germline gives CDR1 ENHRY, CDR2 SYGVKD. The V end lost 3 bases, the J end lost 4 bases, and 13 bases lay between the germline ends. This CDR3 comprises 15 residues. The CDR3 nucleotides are TGTGCCATCAGTGAATTCCAGGTTAATTACAATGAGCAGTTCTTC. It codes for CAISEFQVNYNEQFF.

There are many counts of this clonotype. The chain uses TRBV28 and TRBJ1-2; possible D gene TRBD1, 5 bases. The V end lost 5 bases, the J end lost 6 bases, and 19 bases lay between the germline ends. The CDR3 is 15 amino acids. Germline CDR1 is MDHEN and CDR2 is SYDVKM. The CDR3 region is CASSPRRTTGNGYTF. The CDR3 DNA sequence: TGTGCCAGCAGTCCCCGTAGGACAACCGGAAATGGCTACACCTTC.

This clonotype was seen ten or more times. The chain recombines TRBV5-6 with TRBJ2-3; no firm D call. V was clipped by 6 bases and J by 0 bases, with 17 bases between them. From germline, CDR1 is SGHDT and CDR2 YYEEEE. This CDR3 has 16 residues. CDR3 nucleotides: TGTGCCAGCACCCGCCGCCCCTTTTTTAGCACAGATACGCAGTATTTT. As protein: CASTRRPFFSTDTQYF.

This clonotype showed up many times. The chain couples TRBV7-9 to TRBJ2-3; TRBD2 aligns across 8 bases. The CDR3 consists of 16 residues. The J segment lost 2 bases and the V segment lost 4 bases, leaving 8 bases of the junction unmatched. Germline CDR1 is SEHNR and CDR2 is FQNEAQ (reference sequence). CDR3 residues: CASSSPGGLFTDTQYF. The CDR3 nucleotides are TGTGCCAGCAGCTCCCCGGGAGGGCTATTCACAGATACGCAGTATTTT.